This TCR beta chain is drawn from a study of somatic mutations in cytotoxic T cells in rheumatoid arthritis. Data came from immunoSEQ multiplex PCR; TCRdb stores just in-frame clones and leaves some out. Counted here are about 16,000 clones, approximately 80% occurring once; the ten biggest clones make up approximately 12%. Trimming removed 1 base from V and 4 bases from J, with 6 bases in between. The CDR3 has 13 residues. Germline V lookup: CDR1 SEHNR, CDR2 FQNEAQ (reference sequence). The chain employs TRBV7-9 and TRBJ2-3; D call uncertain. The sequence was collected from an adult with rheumatoid arthritis. The sequenced sample consisted of CD8+ T cells sorted from blood. CDR3 protein: CASSLESADTQYF. CDR3 in DNA: TGTGCCAGCAGCTTAGAGTCCGCAGATACGCAGTATTTT.